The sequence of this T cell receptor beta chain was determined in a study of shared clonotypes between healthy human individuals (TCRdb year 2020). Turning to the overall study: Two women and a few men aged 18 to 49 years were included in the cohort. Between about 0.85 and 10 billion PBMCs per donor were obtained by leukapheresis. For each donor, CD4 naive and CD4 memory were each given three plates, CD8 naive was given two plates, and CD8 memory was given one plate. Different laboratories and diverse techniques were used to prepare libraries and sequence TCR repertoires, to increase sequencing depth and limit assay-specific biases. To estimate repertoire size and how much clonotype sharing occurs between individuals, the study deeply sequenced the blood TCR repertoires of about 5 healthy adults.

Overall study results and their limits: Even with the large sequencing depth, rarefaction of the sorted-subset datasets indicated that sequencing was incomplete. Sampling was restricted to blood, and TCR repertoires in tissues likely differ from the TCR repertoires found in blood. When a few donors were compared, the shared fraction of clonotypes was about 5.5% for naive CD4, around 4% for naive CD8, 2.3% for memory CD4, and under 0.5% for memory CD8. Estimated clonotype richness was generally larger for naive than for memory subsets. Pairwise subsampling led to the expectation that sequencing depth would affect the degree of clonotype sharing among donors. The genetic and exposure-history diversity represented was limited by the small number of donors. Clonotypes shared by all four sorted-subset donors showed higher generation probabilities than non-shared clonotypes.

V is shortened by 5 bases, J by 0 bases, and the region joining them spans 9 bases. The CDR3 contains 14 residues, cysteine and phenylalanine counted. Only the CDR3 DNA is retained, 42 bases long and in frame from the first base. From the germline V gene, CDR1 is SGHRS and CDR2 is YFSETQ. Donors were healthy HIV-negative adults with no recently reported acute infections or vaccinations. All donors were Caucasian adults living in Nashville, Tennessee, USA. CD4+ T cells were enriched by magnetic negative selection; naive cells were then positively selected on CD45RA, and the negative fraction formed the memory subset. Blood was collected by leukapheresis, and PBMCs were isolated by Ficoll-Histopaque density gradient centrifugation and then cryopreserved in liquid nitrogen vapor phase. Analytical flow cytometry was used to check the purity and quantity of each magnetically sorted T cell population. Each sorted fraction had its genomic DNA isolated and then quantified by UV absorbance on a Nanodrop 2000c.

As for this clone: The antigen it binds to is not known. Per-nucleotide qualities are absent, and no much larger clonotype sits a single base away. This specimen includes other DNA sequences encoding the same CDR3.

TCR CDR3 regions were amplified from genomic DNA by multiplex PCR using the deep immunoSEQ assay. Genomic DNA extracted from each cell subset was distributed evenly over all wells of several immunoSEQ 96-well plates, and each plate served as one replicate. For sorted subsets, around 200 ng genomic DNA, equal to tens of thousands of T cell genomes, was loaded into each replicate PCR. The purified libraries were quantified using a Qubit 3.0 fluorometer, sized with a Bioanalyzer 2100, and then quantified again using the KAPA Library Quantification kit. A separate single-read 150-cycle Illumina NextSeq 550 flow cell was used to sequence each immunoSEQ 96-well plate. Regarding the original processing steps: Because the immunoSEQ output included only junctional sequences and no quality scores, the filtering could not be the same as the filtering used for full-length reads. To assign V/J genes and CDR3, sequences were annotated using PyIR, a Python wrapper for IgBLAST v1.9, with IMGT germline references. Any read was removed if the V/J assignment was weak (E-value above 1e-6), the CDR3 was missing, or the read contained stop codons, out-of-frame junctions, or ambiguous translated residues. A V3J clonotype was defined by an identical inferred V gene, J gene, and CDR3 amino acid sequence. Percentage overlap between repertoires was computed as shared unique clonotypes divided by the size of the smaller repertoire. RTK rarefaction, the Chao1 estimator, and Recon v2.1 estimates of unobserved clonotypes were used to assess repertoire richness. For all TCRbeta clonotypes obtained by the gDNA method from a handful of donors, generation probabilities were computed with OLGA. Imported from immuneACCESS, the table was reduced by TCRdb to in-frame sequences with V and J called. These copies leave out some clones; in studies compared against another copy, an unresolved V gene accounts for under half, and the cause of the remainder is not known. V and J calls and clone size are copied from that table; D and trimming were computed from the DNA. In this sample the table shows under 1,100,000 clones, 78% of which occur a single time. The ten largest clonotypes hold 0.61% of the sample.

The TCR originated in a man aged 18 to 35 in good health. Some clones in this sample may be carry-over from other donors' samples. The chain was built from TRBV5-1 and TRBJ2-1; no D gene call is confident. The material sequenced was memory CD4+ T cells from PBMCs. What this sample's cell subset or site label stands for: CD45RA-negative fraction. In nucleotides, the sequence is TGCGCCAGCAGTCTGGAGAGCTCCTACAATGAGCAGTTCTTC. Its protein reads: CASSLESSYNEQFF.